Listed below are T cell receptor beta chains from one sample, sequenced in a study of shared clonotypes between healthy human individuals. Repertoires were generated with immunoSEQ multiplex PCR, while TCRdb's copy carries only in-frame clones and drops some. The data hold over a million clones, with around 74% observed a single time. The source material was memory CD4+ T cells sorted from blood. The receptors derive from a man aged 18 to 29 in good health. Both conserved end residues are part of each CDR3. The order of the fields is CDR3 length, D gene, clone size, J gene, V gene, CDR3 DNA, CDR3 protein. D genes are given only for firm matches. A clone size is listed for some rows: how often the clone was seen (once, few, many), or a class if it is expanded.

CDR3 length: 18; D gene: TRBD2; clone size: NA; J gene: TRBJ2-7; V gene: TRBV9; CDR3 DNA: TGTGCCAGCAGCGTAGGGGTTAGCGGGGGAAGACTCTCCTACGAGCAGTACTTC; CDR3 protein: CASSVGVSGGRLSYEQYF
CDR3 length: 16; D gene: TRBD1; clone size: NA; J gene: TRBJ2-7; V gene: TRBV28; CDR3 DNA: TGTGCCAGCAGTGGCAGCGACAGGGGAAAAAGCTACGAGCAGTACTTC; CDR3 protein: CASSGSDRGKSYEQYF
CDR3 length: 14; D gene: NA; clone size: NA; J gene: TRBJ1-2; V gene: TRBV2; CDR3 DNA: TGTGCCAGCAGTGAAACAGGGTTAGGCTATGGCTACACCTTC; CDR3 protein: CASSETGLGYGYTF
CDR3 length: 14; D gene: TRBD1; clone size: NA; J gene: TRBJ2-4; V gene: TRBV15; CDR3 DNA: TGTGCCACCAGCGGACAGGGGGCCGGGGACATTCAGTACTTC; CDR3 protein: CATSGQGAGDIQYF
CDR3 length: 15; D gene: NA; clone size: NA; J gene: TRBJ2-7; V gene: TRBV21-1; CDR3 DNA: TGTGCCAGCAGCAAAGTCTTGAGTCTGACTTACGAGCAGTACTTC; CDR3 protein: CASSKVLSLTYEQYF
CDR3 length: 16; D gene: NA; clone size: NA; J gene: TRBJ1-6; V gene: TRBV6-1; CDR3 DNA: TGTGCCAGCAGTGAACTCTCGAGCTCCTATAATTCACCCCTCCACTTT; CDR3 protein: CASSELSSSYNSPLHF
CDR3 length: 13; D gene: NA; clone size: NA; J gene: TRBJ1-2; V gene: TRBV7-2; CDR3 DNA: TGTGCCAGCAGCCTAAGGGGGGAAACTGGCTACACCTTC; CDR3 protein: CASSLRGETGYTF
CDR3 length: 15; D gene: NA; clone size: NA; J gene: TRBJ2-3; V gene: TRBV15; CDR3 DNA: TGTGCCACCAGCACTCGACTCGTTAGCACAGATACGCAGTATTTT; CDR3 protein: CATSTRLVSTDTQYF
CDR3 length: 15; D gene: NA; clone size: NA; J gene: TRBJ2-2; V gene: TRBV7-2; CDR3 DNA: TGTGCCAGCCGCCAGGCGGGAGTGGGGGCGGGGGAGCTGTTTTTT; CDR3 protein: CASRQAGVGAGELFF
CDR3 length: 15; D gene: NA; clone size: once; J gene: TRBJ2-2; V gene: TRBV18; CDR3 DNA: TGTGCCAGCTCACCCCGGGTCGTACCCACCGGGGAGCTGTTTTTT; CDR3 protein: CASSPRVVPTGELFF
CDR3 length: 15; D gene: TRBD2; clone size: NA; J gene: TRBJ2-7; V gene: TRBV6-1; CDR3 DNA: TGTGCCAGCAGGGAAAAAGCGGGGGGCAGCAACGAGCAGTACTTC; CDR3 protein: CASREKAGGSNEQYF
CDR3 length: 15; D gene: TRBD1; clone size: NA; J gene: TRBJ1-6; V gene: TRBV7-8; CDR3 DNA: TGTGCCAGCAGCTGGAAGACAGGGAATAATTCACCCCTCCACTTT; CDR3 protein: CASSWKTGNNSPLHF
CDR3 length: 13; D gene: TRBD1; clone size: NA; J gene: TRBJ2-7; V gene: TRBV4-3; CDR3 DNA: TGCGCCAGCAGCCTTCGGACAGGGAGCGAGCAGTACTTC; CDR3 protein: CASSLRTGSEQYF
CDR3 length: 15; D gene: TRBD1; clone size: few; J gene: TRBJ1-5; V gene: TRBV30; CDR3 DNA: TGTGCCTGGAGAACGACAGGGAAGGGGAATCAGCCCCAGCATTTT; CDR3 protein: CAWRTTGKGNQPQHF
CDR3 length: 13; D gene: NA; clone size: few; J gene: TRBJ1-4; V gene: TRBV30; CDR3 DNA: TGTGCCTGGAGTCGGGGGAAAGGGGAAAAACTGTTTTTT; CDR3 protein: CAWSRGKGEKLFF
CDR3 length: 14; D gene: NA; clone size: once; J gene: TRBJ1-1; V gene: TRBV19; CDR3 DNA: TGTGCCAGTAGTATAGGACGGAAGAACACTGAAGCTTTCTTT; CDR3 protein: CASSIGRKNTEAFF
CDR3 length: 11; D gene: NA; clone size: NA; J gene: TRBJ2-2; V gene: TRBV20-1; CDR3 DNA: TGCAGTGCTAGAGAGTTCGGGGAGCTGTTTTTT; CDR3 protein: CSAREFGELFF
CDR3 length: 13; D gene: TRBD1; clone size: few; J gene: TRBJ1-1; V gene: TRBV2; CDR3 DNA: TGTGCCAGCAGTGGACAGGGGACCACTGAAGCTTTCTTT; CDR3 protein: CASSGQGTTEAFF
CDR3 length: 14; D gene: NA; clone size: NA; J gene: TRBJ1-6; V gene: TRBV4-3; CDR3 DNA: TGCGCCAGCAGCCAAGATGCAGACCGTTCACCCCTCCACTTT; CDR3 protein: CASSQDADRSPLHF
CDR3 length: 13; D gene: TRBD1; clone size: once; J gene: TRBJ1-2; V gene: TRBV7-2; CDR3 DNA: TGTGCCAGCAGCTGGACAGGGTCTGGTGGCTACACCTTC; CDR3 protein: CASSWTGSGGYTF
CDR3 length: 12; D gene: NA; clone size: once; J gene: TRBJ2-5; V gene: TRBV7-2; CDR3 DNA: TGTGCCAGCAGCCCGCCAAGCTACACCCAGTACTTC; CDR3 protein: CASSPPSYTQYF
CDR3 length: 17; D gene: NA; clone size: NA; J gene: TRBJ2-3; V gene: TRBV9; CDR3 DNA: TGTGCCAGCAGCGTAGGGGGGCAGGCTACTAGCACAGATACGCAGTATTTT; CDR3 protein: CASSVGGQATSTDTQYF
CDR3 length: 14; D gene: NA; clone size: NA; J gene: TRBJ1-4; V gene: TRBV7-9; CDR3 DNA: TGTGCCAGCAGCCCCGGGGGAGGGGTTGAAAAACTGTTTTTT; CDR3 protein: CASSPGGGVEKLFF
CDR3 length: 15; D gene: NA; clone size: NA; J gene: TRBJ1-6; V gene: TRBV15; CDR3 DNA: TGTGCCACCAGCAGAGATACGCAGGGTAATTCACCCCTCCACTTT; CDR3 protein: CATSRDTQGNSPLHF
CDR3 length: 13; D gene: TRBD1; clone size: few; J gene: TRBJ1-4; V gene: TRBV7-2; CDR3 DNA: TGTGCCAGCAGCCGACAGGGAGGAGAAAAACTGTTTTTT; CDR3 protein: CASSRQGGEKLFF
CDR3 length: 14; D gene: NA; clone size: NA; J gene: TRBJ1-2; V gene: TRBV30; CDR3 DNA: TGTGCCTGGACCAAGAGAAGGGGTAACTATGGCTACACCTTC; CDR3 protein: CAWTKRRGNYGYTF
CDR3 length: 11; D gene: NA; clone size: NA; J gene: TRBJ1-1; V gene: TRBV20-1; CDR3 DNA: TGCAGTGTCAGGGGGAACACTGAAGCTTTCTTT; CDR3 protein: CSVRGNTEAFF
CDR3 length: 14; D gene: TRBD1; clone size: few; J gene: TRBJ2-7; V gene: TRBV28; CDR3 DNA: TGTGCCAGCAGTTCGACAGGGTCCAGCTACGAGCAGTACTTC; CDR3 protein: CASSSTGSSYEQYF
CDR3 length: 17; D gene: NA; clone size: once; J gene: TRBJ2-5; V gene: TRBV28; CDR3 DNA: TGTGCCAGCAGTTTTGTGGACACCCGAACCCACGGAGAGACCCAGTACTTC; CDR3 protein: CASSFVDTRTHGETQYF
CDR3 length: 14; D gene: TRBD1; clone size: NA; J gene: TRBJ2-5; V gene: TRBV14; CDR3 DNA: TGTGCCAGCAGCCAAGTAGACAGGGTGGGAACCCAGTACTTC; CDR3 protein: CASSQVDRVGTQYF
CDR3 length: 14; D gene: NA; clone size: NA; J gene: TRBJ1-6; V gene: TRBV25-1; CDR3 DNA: TGTGCCAGCAGCAGGGGCTCCTATAATTCACCCCTCCACTTT; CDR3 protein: CASSRGSYNSPLHF
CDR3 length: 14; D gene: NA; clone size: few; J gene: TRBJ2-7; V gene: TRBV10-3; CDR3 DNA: TGTGCCACGCTAACCGGGACCCCCACCGGGGAGCAGTACTTC; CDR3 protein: CATLTGTPTGEQYF
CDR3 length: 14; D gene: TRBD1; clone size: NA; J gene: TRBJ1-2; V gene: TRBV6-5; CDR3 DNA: TGTGCCAGCAGGCAGGGACAGGGGGCATCTGGCTACACCTTC; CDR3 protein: CASRQGQGASGYTF
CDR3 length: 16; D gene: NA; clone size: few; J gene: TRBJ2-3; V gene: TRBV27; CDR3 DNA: TGTGCCAGCAGGCGACTCGGGGGTGGGGGGACAGATACGCAGTATTTT; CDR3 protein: CASRRLGGGGTDTQYF
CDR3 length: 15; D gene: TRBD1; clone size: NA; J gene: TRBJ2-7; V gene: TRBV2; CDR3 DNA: TGTGCCAGCAGTGCTGTGGGACAGGGACCCTACGAGCAGTACTTC; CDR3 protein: CASSAVGQGPYEQYF
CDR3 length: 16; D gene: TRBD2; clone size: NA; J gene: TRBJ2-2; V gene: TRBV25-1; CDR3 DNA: TGTGCCAGCAGTCCCGTCCGGGGGGGTAACACCGGGGAGCTGTTTTTT; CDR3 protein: CASSPVRGGNTGELFF
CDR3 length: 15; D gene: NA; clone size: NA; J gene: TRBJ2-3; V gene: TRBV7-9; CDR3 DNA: TGTGCCAGCAGCACCCGGGACATCCGCACAGATACGCAGTATTTT; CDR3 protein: CASSTRDIRTDTQYF
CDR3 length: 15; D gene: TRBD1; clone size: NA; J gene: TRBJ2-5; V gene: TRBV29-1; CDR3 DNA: TGCAGCGTTGAAAAGGGGACAGGGTTCGGTGAGACCCAGTACTTC; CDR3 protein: CSVEKGTGFGETQYF
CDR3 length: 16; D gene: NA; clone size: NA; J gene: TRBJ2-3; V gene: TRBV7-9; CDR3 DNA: TGTGCCAGCAGCTTAGCACTAGCAGGAGTCACAGATACGCAGTATTTT; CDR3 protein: CASSLALAGVTDTQYF
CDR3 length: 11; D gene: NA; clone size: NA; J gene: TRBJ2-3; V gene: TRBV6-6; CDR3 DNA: TGTGCCAGCAGTTTCGGCTACCGGCAGTATTTT; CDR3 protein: CASSFGYRQYF
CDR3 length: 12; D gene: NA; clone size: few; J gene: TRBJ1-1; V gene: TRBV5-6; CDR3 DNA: TGTGCCAGCAGAGGGGGGCGGACTGAAGCTTTCTTT; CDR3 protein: CASRGGRTEAFF
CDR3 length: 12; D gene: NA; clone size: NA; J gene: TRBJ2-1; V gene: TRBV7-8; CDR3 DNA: TGTGCCACGGCGGGCTCCTACAATGAGCAGTTCTTC; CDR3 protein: CATAGSYNEQFF
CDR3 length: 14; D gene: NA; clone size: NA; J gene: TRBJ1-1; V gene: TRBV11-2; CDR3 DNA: TGTGCCAGCAGCTTAGGAGCCGCTGGAGGGAAAGCTTTCTTT; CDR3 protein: CASSLGAAGGKAFF
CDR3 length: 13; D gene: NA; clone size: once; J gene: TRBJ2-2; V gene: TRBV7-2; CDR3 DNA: TGTGCCAGCAGCTTATTCGGCACCGGGGAGCTGTTTTTT; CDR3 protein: CASSLFGTGELFF
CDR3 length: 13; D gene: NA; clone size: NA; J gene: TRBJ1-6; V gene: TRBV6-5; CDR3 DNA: TGTGCCAGCAGTTCCGCGGGGAATTCACCCCTCCACTTT; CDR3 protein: CASSSAGNSPLHF
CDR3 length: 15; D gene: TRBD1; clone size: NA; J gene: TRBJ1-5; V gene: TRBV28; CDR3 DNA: TGTGCCAGCAGCCTCACGGACAGGGTGGCCCAGCCCCAGCATTTT; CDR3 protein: CASSLTDRVAQPQHF
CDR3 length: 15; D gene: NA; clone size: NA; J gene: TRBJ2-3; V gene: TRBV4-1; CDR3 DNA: TGCGCCAGCAGCCAAGATGGTGCCAGCACAGATACGCAGTATTTT; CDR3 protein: CASSQDGASTDTQYF
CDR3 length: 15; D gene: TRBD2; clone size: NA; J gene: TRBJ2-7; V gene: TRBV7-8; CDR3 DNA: TGTGCCAGCAGCCGCCTGGGAGGGCTGAACTACGAGCAGTACTTC; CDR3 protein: CASSRLGGLNYEQYF
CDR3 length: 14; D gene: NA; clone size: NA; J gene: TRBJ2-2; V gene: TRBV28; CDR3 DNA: TGTGCCAGCAGACAGGGCGCGGGCACCGGGGAGCTGTTTTTT; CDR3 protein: CASRQGAGTGELFF
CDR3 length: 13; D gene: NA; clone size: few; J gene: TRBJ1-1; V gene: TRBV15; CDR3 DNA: TGTGCCACCAGCAGCGTTGTGGGGTGGGAAGCTTTCTTT; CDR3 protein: CATSSVVGWEAFF
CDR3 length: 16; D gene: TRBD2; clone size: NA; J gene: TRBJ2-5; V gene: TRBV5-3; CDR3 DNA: TGTGCCAGAAGGGCGCGACTAGCGGGGGGTCAAGAGACCCAGTACTTC; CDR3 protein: CARRARLAGGQETQYF
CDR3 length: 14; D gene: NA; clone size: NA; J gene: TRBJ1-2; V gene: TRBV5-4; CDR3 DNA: TGTGCCAGCAGCTTGGCCGGATCTAACTATGGCTACACCTTC; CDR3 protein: CASSLAGSNYGYTF
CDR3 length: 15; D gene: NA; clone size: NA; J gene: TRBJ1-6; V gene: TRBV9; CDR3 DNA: TGTGCCAGCAGCGTGGGGAGCTCCTATAATTCACCCCTCCACTTT; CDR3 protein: CASSVGSSYNSPLHF
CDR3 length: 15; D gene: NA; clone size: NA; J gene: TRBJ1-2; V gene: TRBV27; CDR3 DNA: TGTGCCAGCAGTTCTCGACAGTTAGATCTTTATGGCTACACCTTC; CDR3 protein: CASSSRQLDLYGYTF
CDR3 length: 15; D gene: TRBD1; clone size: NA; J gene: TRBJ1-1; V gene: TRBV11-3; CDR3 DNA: TGTGCCAGCAGCCCACGCGACGTGGGGACAGTCTCGGCTTTCTTT; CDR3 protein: CASSPRDVGTVSAFF
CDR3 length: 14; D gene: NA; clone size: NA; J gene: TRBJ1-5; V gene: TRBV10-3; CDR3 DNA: TGTGCCACCGGCGGGGGGGGGACTAATCAGCCCCAGCATTTT; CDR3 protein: CATGGGGTNQPQHF
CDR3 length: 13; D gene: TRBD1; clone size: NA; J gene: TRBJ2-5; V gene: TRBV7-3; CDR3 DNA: TGTGCCAGCAGCGAGGGGACAGCAGGGACCCAGTACTTC; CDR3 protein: CASSEGTAGTQYF
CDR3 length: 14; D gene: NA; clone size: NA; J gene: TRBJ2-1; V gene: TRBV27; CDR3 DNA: TGTGCCAGCAGGGGAGGGGGCTCCTACAATGAGCAGTTCTTC; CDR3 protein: CASRGGGSYNEQFF
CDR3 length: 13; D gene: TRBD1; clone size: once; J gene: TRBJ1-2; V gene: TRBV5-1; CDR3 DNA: TGCGCCAGCAGCACGGGACAGAACTATGGCTACACCTTC; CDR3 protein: CASSTGQNYGYTF